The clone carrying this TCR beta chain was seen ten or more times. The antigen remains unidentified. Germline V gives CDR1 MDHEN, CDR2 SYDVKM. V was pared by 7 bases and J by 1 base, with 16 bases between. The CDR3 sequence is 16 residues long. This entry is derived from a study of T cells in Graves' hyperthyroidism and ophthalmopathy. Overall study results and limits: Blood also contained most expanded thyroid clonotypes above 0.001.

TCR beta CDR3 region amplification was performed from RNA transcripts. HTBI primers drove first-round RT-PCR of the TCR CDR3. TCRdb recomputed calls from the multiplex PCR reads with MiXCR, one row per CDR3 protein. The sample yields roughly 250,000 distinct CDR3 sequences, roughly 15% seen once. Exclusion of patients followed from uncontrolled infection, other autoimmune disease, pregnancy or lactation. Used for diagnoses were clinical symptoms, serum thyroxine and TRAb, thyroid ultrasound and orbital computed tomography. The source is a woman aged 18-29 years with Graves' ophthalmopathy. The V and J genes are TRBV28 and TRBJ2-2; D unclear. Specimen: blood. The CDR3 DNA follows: TGTGCCAGCACCCCGGGCGGTGTATTGAACACCGGGGAGCTGTTTTTT. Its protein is CASTPGGVLNTGELFF.